Below, 31 T cell receptor beta chains from the same sample are listed, as sequenced in a study of T cells after yellow fever vaccination. TCRdb processed the 5' RACE reads anew with MiXCR; each CDR3 protein has one entry. The profile covers 500,000 to 650,000 distinct CDR3 sequences, with roughly an eighth appearing a single time and approximately 15% taken by the ten largest. Sample: PBMCs, taken on the day of the yellow fever booster vaccination. The source is a man younger than 40 who received the YFV17D yellow fever vaccine.

This chain links TRBV5-1 with TRBJ2-1; tentatively, D is TRBD2 (6 bases). The CDR3 runs to 15 residues. Germline CDR1 is SGHRS and CDR2 is YFSETQ. V shed 4 bases and J shed 7 bases, with 18 bases lying between them. The CDR3 region is CASSRGDGSLNEQFF. The CDR3 DNA follows: TGCGCCAGCAGCCGGGGTGACGGGAGTTTAAATGAGCAGTTCTTC.

This clonotype was seen a handful of times. The V gene is TRBV6-6, the J gene TRBJ2-7, with unresolved D. The CDR3 runs to 11 residues. Germline lookup yields CDR1 MNHNY and CDR2 SVGAGI (reference sequence). V lost 7 bases to trimming and J lost 4 bases, with 8 bases between them. CDR3 DNA: TGTGCCAGCAACGACGAGTACGAGCAGTACTTC. Its protein product is CASNDEYEQYF.

The sample holds many counts of this clonotype. This chain joins TRBV5-8 and TRBJ2-1; D remains unclear. The CDR3 is 13 amino acids. The germline V gene encodes CDR1 SGHTS and CDR2 YDEGEE. Trimming shortened V by 6 bases and J by 9 bases, and 16 bases separated the two germline ends. CDR3 nucleotides: TGTGCCAGCACCCTCCTCCCCACCTTTGAGCAGTTCTTC. Residues: CASTLLPTFEQFF. Full variable domain (rest looked up from reference TRBV5-8 and TRBJ2-1): EAGVTQSPTHLIKTRGQQATLRCSPISGHTSVYWYQQALGLGLQFLLWYDEGEERNRGNFPPRFSGRQFPNYSSELNVNALELEDSALYLCASTLLPTFEQFFGPGTRLTVL.

The chain combines TRBV6-5 with TRBJ2-1, with a possible D match to TRBD2 (6 bases). This CDR3 contains 14 residues. CDR1 is MNHEY and CDR2 is SVGAGI in the germline V gene. V gave up 0 bases and J gave up 6 bases, with 9 bases separating them. CDR3 protein: CASSYSNGGNEQFF. The CDR3 DNA sequence: TGTGCCAGCAGTTACTCGAACGGGGGCAATGAGCAGTTCTTC.

The CDR3 nucleotides read TGTGCCAGCAGTCGGGACACTTTTAATTCACCCCTCCACTTT. It specifies CASSRDTFNSPLHF. The chain is built from TRBV2 and TRBJ1-6; TRBD1 is a possible D gene (6 bases). Germline lookup yields CDR1 SNHLY and CDR2 FYNNEI. V shed 5 bases and J shed 6 bases, with 11 bases lying between them. The CDR3 runs to 14 residues.

This clonotype was picked up a small number of times. This chain connects TRBV7-2 to TRBJ1-2; D ambiguous. The CDR3 is 15 residues long. CDR1 and CDR2 (germline): SGHTA, FQGNSA. V was trimmed by 2 bases and J by 0 bases, leaving 10 bases between them. Here the CDR3 DNA reads TGTGCCAGCAGCTTATGGTTAGAATCTAACTATGGCTACACCTTC. It yields the protein CASSLWLESNYGYTF. The whole variable domain, filled in from reference TRBV7-2 and TRBJ1-2, reads GAGVSQSPSNKVTEKGKDVELRCDPISGHTALYWYRQSLGQGLEFLIYFQGNSAPDKSGLPSDRFSAERTGGSVSTLTIQRTQQEDSAVYLCASSLWLESNYGYTFGSGTRLTVV.

There are many counts of this clonotype. This chain connects TRBV5-6 to TRBJ2-5, with a possible D match to TRBD1 (6 bases). Per the germline V gene, CDR1 is SGHDT and CDR2 is YYEEEE. Trimming removed 4 bases from V and 6 bases from J, with 13 bases in between. The CDR3 is 13 residues long. Here the CDR3 DNA reads TGTGCCAGCAGCCCCGACAGGTTGAAGACCCAGTACTTC. Its translation: CASSPDRLKTQYF.

This clonotype was found a few times. The J gene is TRBJ1-4, the V gene TRBV20-1, with D hard to call. Trimming stripped 5 bases from V and 7 bases from J, with 11 bases between. The CDR3 loop spans 12 amino acids. Germline V gene sequence: CDR1 DFQATT, CDR2 SNEGSKA (reference sequence). Here the CDR3 DNA reads TGCAGTGCTCTTATGCATGGTGAAAAACTGTTTTTT. Its translation: CSALMHGEKLFF.

This clonotype was found a few times. The J gene is TRBJ2-6, the V gene TRBV5-1; the D call may be TRBD1 or TRBD2 (5 bases each). Trimming took off 7 bases at V and 0 bases at J, with 14 bases between the two ends. Germline V gives CDR1 SGHRS, CDR2 YFSETQ. The CDR3 extends over 16 amino acids. CDR3 protein: CASSRDQSSGANVLTF. In nucleotides, the CDR3 is TGCGCCAGCTCCCGGGACCAATCCTCTGGGGCCAACGTCCTGACTTTC.

The chain recombines TRBV12-3 or TRBV12-4 with TRBJ2-5, with 7 positions matching TRBD1. After removal of 6 bases from V and 0 bases from J, the junction contained 4 bases not matched to a gene. The CDR3 extends over 14 amino acids. CDR3 nucleotides: TGTGCCAGCAGGCCTGGGACAGACCAAGAGACCCAGTACTTC. Amino acid sequence: CASRPGTDQETQYF.

This clonotype was picked up a small number of times. V is TRBV3-1 and J is TRBJ2-4; possible D gene TRBD1, 5 bases. The V end was cut by 4 bases, the J end by 7 bases, with 11 bases between. Germline-derived CDR1 and CDR2 are LGHDT and YNNKEL (reference sequence). The CDR3 is 13 residues long. The CDR3 nucleotides read TGTGCCAGCAGCCCAGGGCTCCGGAACATTCAGTACTTC. Its protein product is CASSPGLRNIQYF.

This clonotype was observed a handful of times. This sequence joins TRBV23-1 and TRBJ2-2; D may correspond to TRBD1 or TRBD2 (5 bases each). TRBV23-1 has ORF status, its function being uncertain. With 7 bases removed from V and 3 bases from J, the gap between germline ends came to 15 bases. CDR3 length: 15 residues. The CDR3 DNA sequence: TGCGCCAGCATTAGCGCAGGGAAAGACACCGGGGAGCTGTTTTTT. Protein product: CASISAGKDTGELFF.

This clonotype was counted only a few times. This rearrangement joins TRBV20-1 to TRBJ2-7; TRBD1 matches 7 bases. The germline V gene has CDR1 DFQATT and CDR2 SNEGSKA (reference sequence). The CDR3 runs 15 residues. The junction had 7 bases not matched to a gene; V was cut back by 0 bases and J by 2 bases. The CDR3 protein is CSARERRTGAYEQYF. In DNA, the CDR3 is TGCAGTGCTAGAGAAAGAAGGACAGGAGCCTACGAGCAGTACTTC.

In the case of this clonotype: The germline gene is not matched at one end of the junction; a read error may be the cause. This rearrangement joins TRBV20-1 to TRBJ2-1, with D unresolved. Germline V gives CDR1 DFQATT, CDR2 SNEGSKA (reference sequence). There are 15 residues in the CDR3. The chain's CDR3 is CTARIPGARYNEQFF. In DNA form, the CDR3 reads TGCACTGCTAGGATCCCGGGTGCGCGCTACAATGAGCAGTTCTTC.

This clonotype was counted only a few times. The CDR3 protein is CASSTVTKETQYF. CDR3 nucleotides: TGCGCCAGCAGTACCGTCACCAAAGAGACCCAGTACTTC. The rearrangement joins TRBV5-1 to TRBJ2-5; D not certain. This CDR3 is built from 13 residues. From germline, CDR1 is SGHRS and CDR2 YFSETQ. V lost 5 bases and J 3 bases, leaving 11 bases between the germline ends.

The rearrangement links TRBV3-1 to TRBJ2-1, with D tentatively TRBD1 or TRBD2 (5 bases each). From germline, CDR1 is LGHDT and CDR2 YNNKEL (reference sequence). The CDR3 runs 15 residues. Trimming removed 4 bases from V and 3 bases from J, with 13 bases in between. The CDR3 nucleotides read TGTGCCAGCAGCCCGGGGCCAGGGAACTACAATGAGCAGTTCTTC. It is translated as CASSPGPGNYNEQFF.

This clonotype was seen a few times. This sequence joins TRBV4-2 and TRBJ2-5; 9 bases map to TRBD2. In germline, CDR1 is LGHNA, CDR2 YNFKEQ. The V segment lost 1 base and the J segment 2 bases; nucleotides outside the gene matches: 8. CDR3 length equals 17 residues. The CDR3 nucleotides read TGTGCCAGCAGCCAAGTAAGCACAGCGGGAGGACAAGAGACCCAGTACTTC. The encoded protein is CASSQVSTAGGQETQYF.

In its sample, this clonotype was seen many times. The rearrangement joins TRBV5-6 to TRBJ2-3; no reliable D call. The length of the CDR3 is 11 residues. The V and J ends lost 5 bases and 4 bases respectively, with 5 bases between them. From germline, CDR1 is SGHDT and CDR2 YYEEEE. The CDR3 DNA is TGTGCCAGCAGTTACGCAGATACGCAGTATTTT. It specifies CASSYADTQYF.

Many counts were recorded for this clonotype. The chain links TRBV5-1 to TRBJ1-1, with TRBD1 matching over 8 bases. Trimming took 4 bases from V and 3 from J; bases not matched to a gene: 8. The germline CDR1 and CDR2 sequences are SGHRS and YFSETQ. The CDR3 contains 15 residues. CDR3 sequence (DNA): TGCGCCAGCAGCCGGGGACAGGCGGAGGACACTGAAGCTTTCTTT. Its protein product is CASSRGQAEDTEAFF.

For this clonotype: Its ends do not fully match the called genes, so a read error is possible. This chain connects TRBV3-1 to TRBJ1-1; possible D gene TRBD1, 6 bases. Germline V lookup: CDR1 LGHDT, CDR2 YNNKEL (reference sequence). This CDR3 spans 13 amino acids. CDR3 sequence reads: CASTPGARTEDFF. In nucleotides, the CDR3 is TGTGCCAGCACCCCGGGGGCGCGGACTGAAGATTTCTTT.

The table lists this clonotype with many counts. This rearrangement joins TRBV29-1 to TRBJ2-5, with TRBD2 matching over 7 bases. This CDR3 has 11 residues. V lost 7 bases to trimming and J lost 3 bases; unmatched junction nucleotides: 2. CDR1 is SQVTM and CDR2 is ANQGSEA in the germline V gene. DNA of the CDR3: TGCAGCGCCCGGGAGGAAGAGACCCAGTACTTC. Translating gives CSAREEETQYF.

This sequence joins TRBV15 and TRBJ1-1, with unresolved D. V was clipped by 2 bases and J by 0 bases, with 13 bases between them. Germline CDR1 and CDR2: LNHNV and YYDKDF (reference sequence). The CDR3 is 16 residues long. CDR3 amino acids: CATSRSEEDLNTEAFF. The CDR3 DNA is TGTGCCACCAGCAGATCCGAAGAGGATCTGAACACTGAAGCTTTCTTT.

This clonotype was observed a few times. V is TRBV5-1 and J is TRBJ1-6; maybe TRBD1 (5 bases). This CDR3 is built from 15 residues. Trimming took 4 bases from V and 10 from J, leaving 18 bases between them. Germline loops: CDR1 SGHRS, CDR2 YFSETQ. DNA of the CDR3: TGCGCCAGCAGCCCGCAAGGGACCGCCACCTCACCCCTCCACTTT. It yields the protein CASSPQGTATSPLHF. The full variable domain, in which reference TRBV5-1 and TRBJ1-6 provide the parts outside the CDR3, is KAGVTQTPRYLIKTRGQQVTLSCSPISGHRSVSWYQQTPGQGLQFLFEYFSETQRNKGNFPGRFSGRQFSNSRSEMNVSTLELGDSALYLCASSPQGTATSPLHFGNGTRLTVT.

This clonotype was detected only a few times. The CDR3 bases are TGCGCCAGCAGCCCCGACCCAAACACCGGGGAGCTGTTTTTT. Protein product: CASSPDPNTGELFF. The chain joins TRBV5-1 to TRBJ2-2; the D is unclear. CDR3 length: 14 amino acids. Trimming cost V 4 bases and J 2 bases, with 9 bases left between them. The V gene's germline CDR1 is SGHRS and CDR2 YFSETQ. Combining the CDR3 with reference TRBV5-1 and TRBJ2-2 gives the whole variable domain KAGVTQTPRYLIKTRGQQVTLSCSPISGHRSVSWYQQTPGQGLQFLFEYFSETQRNKGNFPGRFSGRQFSNSRSEMNVSTLELGDSALYLCASSPDPNTGELFFGEGSRLTVL.

A few counts support this clonotype. V and J are TRBV30 and TRBJ2-2; D is unclear. This CDR3 contains 13 residues. V lost 2 bases and J 1 base, leaving 5 bases between the germline ends. Germline lookup yields CDR1 GTSNPN and CDR2 SVGIG (reference sequence). The CDR3 DNA reads TGTGCCTGGAGTCGCGGGAACACCGGGGAGCTGTTTTTT. Its translation: CAWSRGNTGELFF.

This clonotype has a count of ten or more. The junction departs from the called germline gene at one end, perhaps through a read error. DNA for the CDR3: TGTGCTAGCAGCTTGATACGGGACCGATCCTCCCTCGAGCAGTACTTC. Translating gives CASSLIRDRSSLEQYF. The rearrangement links TRBV7-7 to TRBJ2-7; D could derive from TRBD1 or TRBD2 (5 bases each). Germline V gene data show CDR1 as SSHAT and CDR2 as FNYEAQ (reference sequence). This CDR3 is 16 amino acids long. The variable domain in full, with the rest retrieved from reference TRBV7-7 and TRBJ2-7, is GAGVSQSPRYKVTKRGQDVTLRCDPISSHATLYWYQQALGQGPEFLTYFNYEAQPDKSGLPSDRFSAERPEGSISTLTIQRTEQRDSAMYRCASSLIRDRSSLEQYFGPGTRLTVT.

The rearrangement joins TRBV30 to TRBJ2-1; D gene uncertain. In germline, CDR1 is GTSNPN, CDR2 SVGIG (reference sequence). The CDR3 contains 16 residues. V lost 3 bases, J lost 12 bases, and 27 bases lay in between. The CDR3 loop reads CAWRYHYGLLELSQFF. CDR3 DNA: TGTGCCTGGAGGTACCACTATGGCCTATTAGAATTGTCGCAGTTCTTC.

This clonotype showed up just a few times. CDR3 bases: TGTGCCAGCAGCTTGGTGGTTCGGGACAGGTTGCCTTACGAGCAGTACTTC. Protein product: CASSLVVRDRLPYEQYF. The J gene is TRBJ2-7, the V gene TRBV5-5; TRBD1 agrees at 8 bases. The length of the CDR3 is 17 residues. V lost 0 bases to trimming and J lost 4 bases; unmatched junction nucleotides: 12. From germline, CDR1 is SGHKS and CDR2 YYEKEE (reference sequence).

The chain couples TRBV11-1 to TRBJ2-7, with TRBD2 identical over 15 bases. The CDR3 consists of 18 residues. V shed 3 bases, J shed 1 base, and the junction held 7 bases outside the gene matches. In germline, CDR1 is SGHAT, CDR2 FQDESV (reference sequence). CDR3 nucleotide sequence: TGTGCCAGCAGCTTTGGACTAGCGGGAGGGCCTAGGTCCTACGAGCAGTACTTC. It yields the protein CASSFGLAGGPRSYEQYF.

This sequence joins TRBV6-1 and TRBJ2-5, with unresolved D. Trimming took off 8 bases at V and 2 bases at J, with 24 bases between the two ends. The CDR3 covers 17 residues. Per the germline V gene, CDR1 is MNHNS and CDR2 is SASEGT. The DNA for the CDR3 is TGTGCCAGCTGTCGGTGGTCCCACCAGCTTCATCAAGAGACCCAGTACTTC. Amino acids: CASCRWSHQLHQETQYF.

The chain has TRBV5-5 and TRBJ2-5, with D hard to call. V lost 0 bases to trimming and J lost 1 base, with 10 bases between them. CDR1 is SGHKS and CDR2 is YYEKEE in the germline V gene (reference sequence). There are 15 residues in the CDR3. The CDR3 coding sequence is TGTGCCAGCAGCTTGGGAAGCGTAGCCCAAGAGACCCAGTACTTC. It specifies CASSLGSVAQETQYF.